This T cell receptor (beta chain) was documented in a study of shared clonotypes between healthy human individuals. Study results and limitations: Blood was the only sampled material, and tissue repertoires likely differ. Since donors were few, the genetic and exposure-history diversity represented was limited.

Terminally differentiated effector memory CD45RA+ cells were excluded by CCR7 positive selection of CD45RO-negative cells. Assay used: immunoSEQ multiplex PCR; TCRdb lists only in-frame clones, some missing. The repertoire holds 2 million or so clones, just under 95% seen once, with more than 0.95% in the top ten. This clone was seen only once. The antigen remains undetermined. Specimen: naive CD8+ T cells sorted from blood. This TCR derives from a man younger than 35 in good health.

The CDR3 protein is CATLGSGDYTYEQYF. CDR3 DNA sequence: TGTGCCACCCTGGGGAGCGGTGACTATACCTACGAGCAGTACTTC. The genes are TRBV2 and TRBJ2-7, with D tentatively TRBD2 (5 bases). V was shortened by 10 bases and J by 2 bases, with 21 bases between the two germline ends. This CDR3 is 15 amino acids long. The germline V gene encodes CDR1 SNHLY and CDR2 FYNNEI.